This TCR beta chain was found in a study of CD8 T cells in Susac syndrome. RNA amounts of roughly 0.45 to 1 ug underwent reverse transcription with random hexamers. TCRdb re-called the immunoSEQ multiplex PCR reads through MiXCR, storing one row per CDR3 protein. This sample has 250,000 to 300,000 distinct CDR3 sequences; around 84% occur once, and the top ten carry around 0.11%. Negative isolation was applied to CD8+ and CD4+ T cells, and FACS enrichment was applied to TEMRA cells. This CDR3 is built from 18 residues. Germline V gene lookup returns CDR1 DFQATT and CDR2 SNEGSKA (reference sequence). The junction had 16 bases not matched to a gene; V was cut back by 0 bases and J by 8 bases.

This clonotype was obtained from a human donor with multiple sclerosis. The sample taken for sequencing was CD8+ T cells from PBMCs. The V call is TRBV20-1, the J call TRBJ2-1; the match to TRBD2 covers 10 bases. CDR3: CSARDQRKSSGSRDEQFF. The CDR3 nucleotides read TGCAGTGCTAGAGATCAAAGGAAATCTAGCGGGAGTCGGGATGAGCAGTTCTTC.